This T cell receptor (beta chain) was sequenced during a study of OX40 agonist ivuxolimab in advanced cancers. Study background: Participants averaged 60 years of age (range about 23 to 80) and were less than 85% male.

The trim removed 4 bases at V and 5 bases at J, leaving 10 bases unmatched. Germline-derived CDR1 and CDR2 are GTSNPN and SVGIG (reference sequence). The CDR3 has 14 amino acids. Concerning this clone itself: Its antigen is as yet unknown.

The cohort excluded patients with autoimmune disease history or systemic immunosuppression. Overall study results and limits: Among the lowest peripheral clonal expansion occurred in 0.1-3.0 mg/kg partial responders. Compared with CD4+, CD8+ T cells on average had more expanded clones.

Method: immunoSEQ multiplex PCR; TCRdb's copy keeps in-frame clones and lacks some. The sample gives about 78,000 clones, 85% to 95% of which show up once; 2.8% is in the top ten. The starting material was CD4+ or CD8+ T cells sorted from blood, obtained in a trial of the OX40 agonist ivuxolimab. The origin of this receptor is an adult with an advanced solid tumor such as melanoma, head and neck, liver or kidney cancer. J is TRBJ2-5 and V is TRBV30, with 7 nucleotides matching TRBD1. The CDR3: CAWNTGQSLETQYF. The CDR3 bases are TGTGCCTGGAATACGGGACAGTCTTTGGAGACCCAGTACTTC.